The 2 T cell receptor beta chains below were found in one sample sequenced in a study of tumor-infiltrating lymphocytes in localized non-small cell lung cancer. Repertoires were generated with immunoSEQ multiplex PCR, while TCRdb's copy carries only in-frame clones and drops some. The sample consists of around 9,800 clones, approximately 80% of them appearing once. Sequencing was done on a sample of lung tumor tissue. All receptors come from a human donor with non-small cell lung cancer.

This clone was found a few times. This sequence joins TRBV11-3 and TRBJ2-1; 15 bases are a match to TRBD2. CDR3 length: 15 residues. Germline assignment: CDR1 SGHNT and CDR2 YENEEA. V was clipped by 5 bases and J by 7 bases; unmatched bases: 3. The CDR3 spells CASSPGLAGGNEQFF. The CDR3 nucleotides are TGTGCCAGCAGCCCCGGACTAGCGGGGGGGAATGAGCAGTTCTTC.

The chain has TRBV13 and TRBJ2-1; 8 nucleotides line up with TRBD2. Trimming took 7 bases from V and 5 from J; bases not matched to a gene: 16. Germline-derived CDR1 and CDR2 are PRHDT and FYEKMQ (reference sequence). This CDR3 has 17 amino acids. The CDR3 sequence: CASTFGAGGGFHNEQFF. The CDR3 DNA reads as TGTGCCAGCACGTTTGGCGCGGGAGGAGGATTCCACAATGAGCAGTTCTTC.